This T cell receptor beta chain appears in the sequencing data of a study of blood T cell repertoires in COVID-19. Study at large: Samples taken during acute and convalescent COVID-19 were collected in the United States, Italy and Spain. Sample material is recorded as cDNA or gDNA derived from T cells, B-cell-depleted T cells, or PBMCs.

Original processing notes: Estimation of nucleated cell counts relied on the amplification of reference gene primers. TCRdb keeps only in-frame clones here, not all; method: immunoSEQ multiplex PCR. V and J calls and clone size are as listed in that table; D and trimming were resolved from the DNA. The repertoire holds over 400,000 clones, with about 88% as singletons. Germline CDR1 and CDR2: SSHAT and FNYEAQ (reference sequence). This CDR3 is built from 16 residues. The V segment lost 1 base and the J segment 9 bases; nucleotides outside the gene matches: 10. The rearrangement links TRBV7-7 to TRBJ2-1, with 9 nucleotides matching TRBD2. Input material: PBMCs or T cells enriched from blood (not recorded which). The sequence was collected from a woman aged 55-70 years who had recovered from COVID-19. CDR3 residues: CASSLVSAGGPGEQFF. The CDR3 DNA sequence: TGTGCCAGCAGCTTAGTCTCCGCGGGGGGGCCGGGTGAGCAGTTCTTC.